The sequence of this TCR beta chain was determined in a study of T cell changes during pregnancy in multiple sclerosis. Generated by immunoSEQ multiplex PCR, the TCRdb table keeps only in-frame clones and is missing some. The sample shows 100,000 or so clones, approximately 90% of them seen only once. Specimen: peripheral blood, collected in the second trimester of pregnancy. This clonotype originated in a female donor in good health, enrolled as a control in a pregnancy study.

Here the CDR3 reads CASSATGFRTEAFF. CDR3 in DNA: TGTGCCAGCAGTGCAACAGGGTTTAGGACTGAAGCTTTCTTT. The gene calls are TRBV27 and TRBJ1-1, with D perhaps TRBD1 (6 bases). The CDR3 is 14 residues long. V lost 5 bases and J lost 5, with 15 bases in between. CDR1 and CDR2 (germline): MNHEY, SMNVEV (reference sequence).